This T cell receptor (beta chain) came from a study of T cell clusters in autoimmune cytopenias. Whole-study context: The median distinct TRB clonotype count was fewer than 3,000 per sample, from a median roughly 51,000 reads. Study conclusions and caveats: Primary autoimmune cytopenia patients seemingly lacked the physiological T cell clusters found in healthy donors. The cluster-lack signature was not seen for secondary cytopenia versus chronic lymphocytic leukemia.

TRB was amplified by touch-down multiplex PCR, primer pools A and B combined. TCRdb reprocessed the multiplex PCR reads; each CDR3 protein has one entry and no DNA is given. With 6,500 to 7,500 distinct CDR3 sequences in the sample, the ten largest clones hold about 15%. About 37,500 genome equivalents of blood DNA were amplified for TRB. The germline gives CDR1 SGHDT, CDR2 YYEEEE. The CDR3 is 12 amino acids. On this clonotype itself: The antigen remains unidentified.

Source material: peripheral blood. The rearrangement joins TRBV5-6 to TRBJ1-1; TCRdb calls TRBD1, which cannot be checked without DNA. The source is a human donor with an autoimmune cytopenia or autoimmune hepatitis (not recorded which). CDR3: CASSLLTEEAFF.